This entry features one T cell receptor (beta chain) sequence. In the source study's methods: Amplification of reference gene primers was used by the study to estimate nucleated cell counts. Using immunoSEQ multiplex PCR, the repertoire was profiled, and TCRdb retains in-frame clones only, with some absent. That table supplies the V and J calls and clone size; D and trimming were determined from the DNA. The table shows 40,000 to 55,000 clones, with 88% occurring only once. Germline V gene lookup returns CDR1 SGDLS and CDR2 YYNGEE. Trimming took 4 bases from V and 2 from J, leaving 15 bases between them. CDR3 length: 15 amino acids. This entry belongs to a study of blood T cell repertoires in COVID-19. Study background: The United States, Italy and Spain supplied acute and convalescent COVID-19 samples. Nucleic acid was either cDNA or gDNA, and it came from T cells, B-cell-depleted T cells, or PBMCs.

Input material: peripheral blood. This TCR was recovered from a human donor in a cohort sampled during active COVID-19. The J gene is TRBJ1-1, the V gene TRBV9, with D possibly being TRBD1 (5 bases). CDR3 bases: TGTGCCAGCAGCCCGAATCTCGACAGTAACACTGAAGCTTTCTTT. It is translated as CASSPNLDSNTEAFF.